Below, 3 T cell receptor beta chains from the same sample are listed, as sequenced in a study of T cells in Graves' hyperthyroidism and ophthalmopathy. TCR beta CDR3 regions were amplified from RNA. In the first-round RT-PCR of the TCR CDR3, the HTBI primer set was used. TCRdb ran MiXCR on the multiplex PCR reads and lists one entry per CDR3 protein. This sample carries more than 350,000 distinct CDR3 sequences, 14% of them seen once, and the ten largest clones take around a fifth. The material sequenced was blood. The receptors shown here come from a woman aged 30 to 39 with Graves' ophthalmopathy.

This clonotype appeared many times. CDR3 amino acids: CSAQSGGRFEAFF. In DNA, the CDR3 is TGCAGTGCTCAATCAGGGGGCAGATTTGAAGCTTTCTTT. V gene TRBV20-1 combines with J gene TRBJ1-1, with 8 bases aligning to TRBD1. Per germline, CDR1 DFQATT and CDR2 SNEGSKA (reference sequence). The CDR3 has 13 amino acids. V trimming: 5 bases; J trimming: 7 bases; junction bases outside the gene matches: 9.

The chain is built from TRBV10-3 and TRBJ2-3, with TRBD1 matching over 9 bases. After removal of 10 bases from V and 3 bases from J, the junction contained 8 bases not matched to a gene. This CDR3 has 14 amino acids. The V gene's germline CDR1 is ENHRY and CDR2 SYGVKD. The CDR3: CASVPGQGTDTQYF. In DNA form, the CDR3 reads TGTGCCAGCGTGCCGGGACAGGGAACAGATACGCAGTATTTT.

This clonotype was recorded many times. This chain connects TRBV30 to TRBJ1-4, with D hard to call. V was clipped by 2 bases and J by 8 bases, with 15 bases between them. CDR1 and CDR2 from the germline V gene are GTSNPN and SVGIG (reference sequence). This CDR3 spans 14 amino acids. CDR3 DNA: TGTGCCTGGAGTTCGGACCGTCTAGACGAAAAACTGTTTTTT. Translation: CAWSSDRLDEKLFF.